This T cell receptor beta chain was identified in a study of blood T cells in healthy people across ages (dated by TCRdb to between 2015 and 2016). With respect to the entire study: In model experiments, template switching captured about one uniquely barcoded TCR beta cDNA molecule for every two T cells. To track age-related changes in TCR beta repertoire diversity, the study relied on deep sequencing normalized with unique cDNA molecular identifiers. Donors were grouped into four age groups: young (average roughly 16 years), middle-aged (around 39), aged (approximately 67) and long-lived (less than 85). Donors of different ages were randomly distributed across sequencing lanes to avoid experimental bias. The study analyzed two additional independent replicas of 1 million unique cDNA reads from the same blood draw for two donors, one aged 18 to 30 and one aged 80 or older.

V is cut back by 5 bases and J by 2 bases, with 11 bases in the junction unmatched. From the cysteine up to the phenylalanine, the CDR3 has a length of 16 residues. Only the CDR3 portion is preserved as DNA: 48 bases, with reading frame beginning at the first base. The germline V gene supplies CDR1 ENHRY and CDR2 SYGVKD. The library was generated by 5' RACE. Sequencing instrument: Illumina HiSeq 2500. The second PCR ran for about 6 to 12 cycles and used a J-beta primer mix along with a sample-barcoded 5' primer. A unique molecular identifier was introduced onto each TCR beta cDNA molecule by a template-switch 5' adaptor carrying 12 random nucleotides. Each sample yielded at least 2.5 million CDR3-containing paired-end reads. The Mint cDNA synthesis kit, primed by a TRBC-specific oligonucleotide, was used to synthesize first-strand cDNA from all RNA. Following uracil-DNA glycosylase treatment, all cDNA underwent a first 18-cycle PCR with the universal primers M1SS and BC2_uni_R. The original pipeline was this. Normalization of each sample was performed by random selection of 1 million high-quality reads, each carrying a distinct molecular identifier. Instead of being binned into consensus sequences, reads that shared molecular identifiers were thrown out. MiTCR, set to a Q25 quality threshold and the strictest error-elimination algorithm, was used for CDR3 identification, clonotype clustering and error correction. A nonparametric unseen species model with Euler transformation was used to estimate lower-bound total TCR beta diversity. TCRdb reprocessing: public reads trimmed at Q25 with fastp, clones called with MiXCR, in-frame beta chains kept. All rows with the same CDR3 protein become a single entry with the most common DNA and genes. TCRdb, not the original authors, processed these V and J calls. The sample table shows about 800,000 distinct CDR3 sequences, and nearly 60% are seen once. Approximately 23% of the sample rests with the top ten.

Overall study results and their limits: Because donor CMV infection status was unknown, age-related changes in expanded clonotypes were potentially confounded. Compared with the aged group, more naive CD4+ T cells, fewer expanded clones and increased TCR diversity were shown by the long-lived group, suggesting age selection. A strong correlation was found between observed TCR beta diversity and the percentage of naive T cells measured by flow cytometry. As age increased, observed TCR beta diversity per million T cells dropped in a roughly linear way, and a significant reduction was already evident by age around 41. Bulk unsorted PBMC profiling prevented conclusive comparison of naive and antigen-experienced compartments. Total diversity estimates from one million sequenced T cells were considered lower bounds and underestimates.

To note about this clonotype: What antigen it recognizes has not been identified. No much larger clonotype is one base removed from it; base qualities were not supplied.

The approximately 39 donors, aged about 6 to 100 years, were systemically healthy Caucasian individuals from Russia. Each donor gave around 9.8 milliliters of peripheral blood, collected into EDTA-treated Vacutainer tubes. Ficoll-Paque density-gradient centrifugation was used to isolate PBMCs, with at least 7 million per sample. Total RNA was extracted from PBMCs with Trizol reagent, with at least 5.5 micrograms obtained per sample. Naive CD45RAhigh/CD27high T cell percentages were measured by flow cytometry on a PBMC aliquot from every donor. This receptor chain uses TRBV10-3 and TRBJ2-7; 8 bases in the middle match TRBD2. The sample consisted of blood. This clonotype was obtained from a man under 40 in good health. The CDR3 reads as follows: CAISKTGTSRTYEQYF. In nucleotides, the sequence is TGTGCCATCAGTAAGACGGGGACTAGTCGTACCTACGAGCAGTACTTC.